This entry is about one T cell receptor beta chain. The antigen is not known. Time point meaning: week 11, during vaccination. With topical imiquimod, each dose of the vaccine consisted of 300 ug of mutant IDH1 20-mer peptide. V was pared by 7 bases and J by 0 bases, with 8 bases of the junction left unmatched. Looked up from germline, CDR1 is GTSNPN and CDR2 is SVGIG (reference sequence). CDR3 length: 14 residues. The sample belongs to a study of a mutant IDH1 vaccine in newly diagnosed glioma. Study summary: Vaccinations were initiated 4-6 weeks following radiotherapy alone, or were given together with temozolomide cycles. Treated patients had a mean age of approximately 40 years and a roughly 60% male, 37.5% female split. General observations from the study: Induction of immune responses by the vaccine occurred in approximately 92% of patients.

Some clones are missing from TCRdb's copy, which holds only in-frame ones; the method was immunoSEQ multiplex PCR. In the table there are 20,000 to 25,000 clones, over 85% of which are singletons. V usage is TRBV30 and J usage is TRBJ1-1; TRBD1 matches at 7 bases. The sample here was PBMCs, taken from a glioma patient whose treatment included an IDH1 peptide vaccine. The clonotype comes from a woman aged 40-49 years with glioma. The CDR3 DNA reads as TGTGCCTACCTGGACAGGCATATGAACACTGAAGCTTTCTTT. This gives the protein CAYLDRHMNTEAFF.